Here is one T cell receptor beta chain with its context. Antigen unknown. This sample is part of a study of shared clonotypes between healthy human individuals. About the research overall: The donors, two women and three men, were aged 18 to 49. Notes on the study in general: Blood was the only sampled material, and tissue repertoires likely differ. Among non-shared clonotypes, generation probabilities were lower than among those shared by all four donors.

The material for each subset, its genomic DNA, was split evenly across several immunoSEQ plates. Generated by immunoSEQ multiplex PCR, the TCRdb table keeps only in-frame clones and is missing some. The repertoire holds millions of clones, with roughly 94% as singletons. This TCR derives from a man younger than 30 in good health. Sample: naive CD4+ T cells sorted from blood. The subset is: CD45RA+ positively selected.

CDR3 in amino acids: CASAGQSQTQYF. The CDR3 nucleotides are TGTGCCAGCGCGGGACAGTCGCAGACCCAGTACTTC. The V call is TRBV6-4, the J call TRBJ2-5, with a tentative D call TRBD1 (7 bases). The CDR3 has 12 amino acids. V dropped 8 bases and J dropped 6 bases, with 13 bases sitting between them. CDR1 and CDR2 from the germline V gene are MRHNA and SNTAGT.